The 28 T cell receptor beta chains presented below share a single source sample, sequenced in a study of blood T cell repertoires in COVID-19. The repertoire was sequenced with immunoSEQ multiplex PCR; TCRdb's copy has only in-frame clones and lacks some. The profile shows approximately 290,000 clones, 89% of them singletons. The sample was peripheral blood. These receptors were taken from a woman aged 25 to 45 with COVID-19, enrolled during active disease.

This rearrangement joins TRBV9 to TRBJ2-5; 13 bases align to TRBD2. The germline gives CDR1 SGDLS, CDR2 YYNGEE. Germline trimming cut 0 bases from V and 1 base from J; bases unmatched to any gene: 0. CDR3 length: 16 amino acids. This CDR3 reads CASSVGTSGGQETQYF. The CDR3 nucleotides are TGTGCCAGCAGCGTAGGGACTAGCGGGGGCCAAGAGACCCAGTACTTC.

V and J are TRBV5-6 and TRBJ1-3; D perhaps matches TRBD1 (6 bases). V lost 5 bases, J lost 2 bases, and 11 bases lay in between. Germline V gives CDR1 SGHDT, CDR2 YYEEEE. This CDR3 spans 14 amino acids. CDR3 protein: CASRQGGTGNTIYF. CDR3 nucleotides: TGTGCCAGCAGACAGGGAGGGACTGGAAACACCATATATTTT.

This clone showed up just a few times. The V call is TRBV5-1, the J call TRBJ2-7, with 9 bases fitting TRBD2. The CDR3 loop spans 15 amino acids. The ends lost 4 bases at V and 2 bases at J; junction bases unmatched: 7. Germline V gene sequence: CDR1 SGHRS, CDR2 YFSETQ. CDR3: CASSDSGGRAYEQYF. The CDR3 DNA sequence: TGCGCCAGCAGCGATAGCGGGGGCCGAGCCTACGAGCAGTACTTC.

This chain uses TRBV4-1 with TRBJ2-7; the match to TRBD1 covers 7 bases. The trim removed 4 bases at V and 6 bases at J, leaving 9 bases unmatched. The germline V gene has CDR1 MGHRA and CDR2 YSYEKL. The length of the CDR3 is 14 residues. CDR3 DNA: TGCGCCAGCAGCCCAAGGACAGGTTGGCGCGAGCAGTACTTC. Protein product: CASSPRTGWREQYF.

The DNA of the CDR3 is TGTGCCAGCTCAGTTGGAGGGACCGGGGAGCTGTTTTTT. Translating gives CASSVGGTGELFF. The gene calls are TRBV18 and TRBJ2-2; tentatively, D is TRBD2 (6 bases). Germline V gene sequence: CDR1 KGHSH, CDR2 LQKENI. V was pared by 5 bases and J by 5 bases, with 9 bases between. The CDR3 loop spans 13 amino acids.

V is TRBV7-2 and J is TRBJ2-1, with 9 bases fitting TRBD2. The CDR3 totals 18 residues. Trimming took 1 base from V and 4 from J; bases not matched to a gene: 11. Germline V gene lookup returns CDR1 SGHTA and CDR2 FQGNSA. This CDR3 reads CASSLVRRGGFYYNEQFF. In DNA form, the CDR3 reads TGTGCCAGCAGCTTAGTTCGGCGGGGGGGGTTTTATTACAATGAGCAGTTCTTC.

V gene TRBV5-1 combines with J gene TRBJ2-6, with 8 bases fitting TRBD1. The ends lost 4 bases at V and 0 bases at J; junction bases unmatched: 6. The CDR3 consists of 17 residues. The germline V gene has CDR1 SGHRS and CDR2 YFSETQ. The CDR3 loop reads CASSQTGASSGANVLTF. The CDR3 nucleotides are TGCGCCAGCAGCCAGACAGGGGCTAGCTCTGGGGCCAACGTCCTGACTTTC.

The chain couples TRBV5-4 to TRBJ1-2; TRBD1 matches at 8 bases. The CDR3 is 15 residues long. Looked up from germline, CDR1 is SGHNT and CDR2 is YYREEE (reference sequence). The trim removed 5 bases at V and 4 bases at J, leaving 10 bases unmatched. The CDR3 coding sequence is TGTGCCAGCAGACACGGACAGGGCGCCTTCTATGGCTACACCTTC. It translates to CASRHGQGAFYGYTF.

The chain links TRBV2 to TRBJ1-2; unclear D gene. Germline V gene data show CDR1 as SNHLY and CDR2 as FYNNEI. V dropped 8 bases and J dropped 6 bases, with 16 bases sitting between them. This CDR3 is built from 13 residues. The DNA of the CDR3 is TGTGCCAGCGGTCTTCGGGAGTGGGATGGCTACACCTTC. Its translation: CASGLREWDGYTF.

The V gene is TRBV27, the J gene TRBJ1-4; 9 bases fit TRBD1. Losses at the gene ends were 5 bases for V and 7 bases for J; bases not matched to a gene: 8. The CDR3 runs 15 residues. Germline CDR1 reads MNHEY; CDR2 reads SMNVEV (reference sequence). CDR3: CASSTPGTGREKLFF. Written as DNA, the CDR3 is TGTGCCAGCAGTACCCCCGGGACAGGGCGTGAAAAACTGTTTTTT.

The chain employs TRBV4-1 and TRBJ1-1; D gene ambiguous. Germline V gene sequence: CDR1 MGHRA, CDR2 YSYEKL. V was shortened by 0 bases and J by 0 bases, with 17 bases between the two germline ends. The CDR3 has 18 residues. The CDR3 coding sequence is TGCGCCAGCAGCCAAGAGCAAAGGTGGGAGGGAATGAACACTGAAGCTTTCTTT. The encoded protein is CASSQEQRWEGMNTEAFF.

V and J are TRBV14 and TRBJ1-2; D not resolved. CDR1 and CDR2 from the germline V gene are SGHDN and FVKESK. This CDR3 comprises 14 residues. V was shortened by 1 base and J by 0 bases, with 6 bases between the two germline ends. The CDR3 protein is CASSQVAANYGYTF. DNA for the CDR3: TGTGCCAGCAGCCAAGTTGCAGCTAACTATGGCTACACCTTC.

This chain links TRBV5-6 with TRBJ1-4; 8 nucleotides match TRBD1. The CDR3 is 14 residues long. Germline CDR1 is SGHDT and CDR2 is YYEEEE. V gave up 3 bases and J gave up 7 bases; unmatched junction bases: 5. CDR3 sequence (DNA): TGTGCCAGCAGCTCCGGACAGGGTGGTGAAAAACTGTTTTTT. The encoded protein is CASSSGQGGEKLFF.

The chain recombines TRBV6-5 with TRBJ1-1; 9 bases are shared with TRBD1. CDR3 length: 14 residues. J gave up 2 bases and V 9 bases, and 7 bases lay outside the gene matches. The germline gives CDR1 MNHEY, CDR2 SVGAGI. The CDR3 loop reads CASKTGGSNTEAFF. CDR3 DNA sequence: TGTGCCAGTAAGACAGGGGGAAGCAACACTGAAGCTTTCTTT.

The J gene is TRBJ2-5, the V gene TRBV6-2 or TRBV6-3; tentative D call: TRBD2 (6 bases). CDR1 and CDR2 from the germline V gene are MNHEY and SVGEGT. Trimming took off 2 bases at V and 2 bases at J, with 18 bases between the two ends. The CDR3 is made up of 17 amino acids. Here the CDR3 reads CASSYLKTGLGQETQYF. CDR3 sequence (DNA): TGTGCCAGCAGTTACCTGAAAACGGGACTTGGACAAGAGACCCAGTACTTC.

V and J are TRBV10-3 and TRBJ2-1; 10 bases line up with TRBD2. From germline, CDR1 is ENHRY and CDR2 SYGVKD. After removal of 8 bases from V and 7 bases from J, the junction contained 8 bases not matched to a gene. This CDR3 is 14 amino acids long. For the CDR3, the DNA is TGTGCCATCCATCCTAGCGGGAGCTATAATGAGCAGTTCTTC. Its protein is CAIHPSGSYNEQFF.

The V gene is TRBV5-8, the J gene TRBJ1-5; tentative D call: TRBD1 (6 bases). The germline CDR1 and CDR2 sequences are SGHTS and YDEGEE. V was pared by 6 bases and J by 3 bases, with 13 bases between. This CDR3 has 14 residues. DNA for the CDR3: TGTGCCAGCACGGTTCGGACAGTCAATCAGCCCCAGCATTTT. Amino acids: CASTVRTVNQPQHF.

This clone was seen just once. The rearrangement uses TRBV24-1 and TRBJ2-5; the match to TRBD2 covers 7 bases. Trimming at V came to 3 bases and at J to 9 bases, leaving 12 bases not matched to a gene. Germline loops: CDR1 KGHDR, CDR2 SFDVKD. The CDR3 extends over 15 amino acids. This CDR3 reads CATSDPRLGSGAQYF. In nucleotides, the CDR3 is TGTGCCACCAGTGATCCCCGTTTGGGAAGCGGGGCCCAGTACTTC.

This clone has a single count. The rearrangement joins TRBV3-1 (or the pseudogene TRBV3-2) to TRBJ1-5; a weak D match, TRBD1 (5 bases). The CDR3 has 13 residues. Deletions cut 4 bases from V and 7 bases from J, with 11 bases between. Per the germline V gene, CDR1 is LGHDT and CDR2 is YNNKEL (reference sequence). CDR3 sequence reads: CASSLGGAQPQHF. The CDR3 DNA follows: TGTGCCAGCAGCCTCGGGGGAGCGCAGCCCCAGCATTTT.

This chain connects TRBV6-6 to TRBJ2-4, with TRBD1 identical over 8 bases. Trimming cost V 5 bases and J 1 base; bases outside gene matches: 13. The CDR3 runs to 18 residues. From germline, CDR1 is MNHNY and CDR2 SVGAGI (reference sequence). CDR3 in amino acids: CASSRTPRGLVAKNIQYF. The DNA for the CDR3 is TGTGCCAGCAGTCGAACTCCCAGGGGGCTAGTGGCCAAAAACATTCAGTACTTC.

This sequence joins TRBV5-1 and TRBJ2-7, with D uncertain. This CDR3 comprises 15 residues. Germline CDR1 SGHRS, CDR2 YFSETQ. The V end lost 3 bases, the J end lost 1 base, and 14 bases lay between the germline ends. DNA for the CDR3: TGCGCCAGCAGCTCCAGTGGCCCCTTTTCCTACGAGCAGTACTTC. Its translation is CASSSSGPFSYEQYF.

This chain joins TRBV6-5 and TRBJ1-2; D is perhaps TRBD1 (5 bases). In germline, CDR1 is MNHEY, CDR2 SVGAGI. V was clipped by 5 bases and J by 5 bases, with 9 bases between them. CDR3 length: 12 residues. The CDR3 nucleotides read TGTGCCAGCAGTAACCCAGGGTATGGCTACACCTTC. This encodes CASSNPGYGYTF.

The chain combines TRBV9 with TRBJ2-1, with D perhaps matching TRBD1 (6 bases). Between the trimmed V and J ends, which lost 4 bases and 10 bases, there was a span of 15 bases. Germline lookup yields CDR1 SGDLS and CDR2 YYNGEE. There are 13 residues in the CDR3. The CDR3 protein is CASSIGTGTEQFF. The CDR3 bases are TGTGCCAGCAGCATCGGAACCGGGACAGAGCAGTTCTTC.

J is TRBJ1-3 and V is TRBV29-1, with TRBD1 matching 7 bases. CDR3 length: 13 amino acids. Germline lookup yields CDR1 SQVTM and CDR2 ANQGSEA. V gave up 5 bases and J gave up 2 bases; unmatched junction bases: 3. This CDR3 reads CSVRTGPGNTIYF. The CDR3, as DNA: TGCAGCGTTAGGACAGGACCTGGAAACACCATATATTTT.

This clone was seen only a few times. The genes are TRBV7-9 and TRBJ1-4; 7 nucleotides align to TRBD1. V trimming: 1 base; J trimming: 11 bases; junction bases outside the gene matches: 4. Germline CDR1 is SEHNR and CDR2 is FQNEAQ (reference sequence). The CDR3 loop spans 13 amino acids. DNA for the CDR3: TGTGCCAGCAGCTTAGATACAGGGGCGAAACTGTTTTTT. Its translation is CASSLDTGAKLFF.

This chain links TRBV6-5 with TRBJ1-1; 7 nucleotides agree with TRBD1. The CDR3 is made up of 15 amino acids. J gave up 0 bases and V 2 bases, and 3 bases lay outside the gene matches. CDR1 is MNHEY, CDR2 SVGAGI, per germline. CDR3 sequence (DNA): TGTGCCAGCAGTTACGGACAGGCTATGAACACTGAAGCTTTCTTT. Translating it yields CASSYGQAMNTEAFF.

This clone showed up just once. The rearrangement uses TRBV7-6 and TRBJ1-4, with TRBD1 matching 9 bases. The germline CDR1 and CDR2 sequences are SGHVS and FNYEAQ. This CDR3 region has 14 residues. V lost 5 bases, J lost 7 bases, and 5 bases stayed unmatched. CDR3 nucleotide sequence: TGTGCCAGCAGCACAGGGGGCGTCTCTGAAAAACTGTTTTTT. Its translation is CASSTGGVSEKLFF.

The chain has TRBV5-4 and TRBJ2-3; 7 nucleotides line up with TRBD1. The germline V gene has CDR1 SGHNT and CDR2 YYREEE (reference sequence). The CDR3 totals 16 residues. Trimming removed 3 bases from V and 2 bases from J; junction bases left unmatched: 9. The CDR3 protein is CASSSHQGDLTDTQYF. For the CDR3, the DNA is TGTGCCAGCAGCTCACATCAGGGGGACCTCACAGATACGCAGTATTTT. Variable domain in full (rest from reference TRBV5-4 and TRBJ2-3): ETGVTQSPTHLIKTRGQQVTLRCSSQSGHNTVSWYQQALGQGPQFIFQYYREEENGRGNFPPRFSGLQFPNYSSELNVNALELDDSALYLCASSSHQGDLTDTQYFGPGTRLTVL.